This entry features one T cell receptor (beta chain) sequence. Antigen specificity is unknown. Other DNA sequences of this sample code for an identical CDR3. The table came from immunoSEQ multiplex PCR; TCRdb's copy has only in-frame clones and leaves some out. The table includes roughly 250,000 clones, 84% detected once. Germline V CDR1 and CDR2: KGHSH, LQKENI. The CDR3 runs 12 residues. The V end was cut by 3 bases, the J end by 5 bases, with 7 bases between. This entry comes from a study of Tregs in tolerant kidney transplant recipients. Regarding the study as a whole: Biological reproducibility was not directly addressed, but technical replication error appeared minimal.

The chain recombines TRBV18 with TRBJ2-5, with D perhaps TRBD1 or TRBD2 (5 bases each). Specimen: CD4+ T cells from blood. The clonotype was recovered from a human donor in good health. CDR3 nucleotides: TGTGCCAGCTCACCGGGGGTTGAGACCCAGTACTTC. Translation: CASSPGVETQYF.